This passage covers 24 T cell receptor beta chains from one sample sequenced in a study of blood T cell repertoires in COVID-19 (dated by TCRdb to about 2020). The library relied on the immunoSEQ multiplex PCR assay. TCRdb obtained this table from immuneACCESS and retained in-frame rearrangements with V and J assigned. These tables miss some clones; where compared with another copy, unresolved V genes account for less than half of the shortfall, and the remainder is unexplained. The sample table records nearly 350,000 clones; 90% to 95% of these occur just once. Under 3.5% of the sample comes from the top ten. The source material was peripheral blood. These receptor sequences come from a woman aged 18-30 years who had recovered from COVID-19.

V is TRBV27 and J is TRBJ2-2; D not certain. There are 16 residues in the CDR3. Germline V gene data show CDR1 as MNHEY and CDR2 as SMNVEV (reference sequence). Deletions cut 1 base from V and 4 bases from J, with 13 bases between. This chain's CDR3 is CASSLFVGRGTGELFF. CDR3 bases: TGTGCCAGCAGTTTATTTGTGGGTCGCGGCACCGGGGAGCTGTTTTTT.

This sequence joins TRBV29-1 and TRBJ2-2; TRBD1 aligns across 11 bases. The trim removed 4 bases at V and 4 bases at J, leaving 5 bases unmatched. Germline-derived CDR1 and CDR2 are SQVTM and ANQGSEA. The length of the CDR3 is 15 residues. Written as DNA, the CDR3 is TGCAGCGTTGGCTGGGGACAGGGGGGCACCGGGGAGCTGTTTTTT. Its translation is CSVGWGQGGTGELFF.

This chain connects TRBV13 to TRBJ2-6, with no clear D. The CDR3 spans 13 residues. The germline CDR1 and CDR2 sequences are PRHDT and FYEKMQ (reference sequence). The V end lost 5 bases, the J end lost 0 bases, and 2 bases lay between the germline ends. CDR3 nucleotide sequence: TGTGCCAGCAGCCTCTCTGGGGCCAACGTCCTGACTTTC. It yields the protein CASSLSGANVLTF. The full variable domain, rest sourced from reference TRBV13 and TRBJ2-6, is AAGVIQSPRHLIKEKRETATLKCYPIPRHDTVYWYQQGPGQDPQFLISFYEKMQSDKGSIPDRFSAQQFSDYHSELNMSSLELGDSALYFCASSLSGANVLTFGAGSRLTVL.

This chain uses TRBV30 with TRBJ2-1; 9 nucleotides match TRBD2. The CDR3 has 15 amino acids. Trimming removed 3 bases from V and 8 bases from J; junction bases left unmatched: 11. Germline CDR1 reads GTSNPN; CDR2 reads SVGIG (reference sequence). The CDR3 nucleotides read TGTGCCTGGAGGACAGGGACTAGCCACCGTCATGAGCAGTTCTTC. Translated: CAWRTGTSHRHEQFF.

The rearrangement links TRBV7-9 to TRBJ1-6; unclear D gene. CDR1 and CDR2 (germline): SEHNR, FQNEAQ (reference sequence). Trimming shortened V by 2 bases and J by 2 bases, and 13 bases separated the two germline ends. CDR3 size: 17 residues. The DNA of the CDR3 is TGTGCCAGCAGCTTAACTACCCTCTCTACCTATAATTCACCCCTCCACTTT. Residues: CASSLTTLSTYNSPLHF.

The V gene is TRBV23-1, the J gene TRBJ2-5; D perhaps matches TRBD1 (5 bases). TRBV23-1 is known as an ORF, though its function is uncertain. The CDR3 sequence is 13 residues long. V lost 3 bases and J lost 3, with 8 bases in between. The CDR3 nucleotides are TGCGCCAGCAGTCACGCAGGGAAAGAGACCCAGTACTTC. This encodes CASSHAGKETQYF.

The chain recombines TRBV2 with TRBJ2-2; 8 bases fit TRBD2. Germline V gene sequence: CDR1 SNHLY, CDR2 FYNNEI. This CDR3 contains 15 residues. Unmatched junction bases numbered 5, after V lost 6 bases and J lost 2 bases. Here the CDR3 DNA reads TGTGCCAGCAGCGAACTAGCGGCAAACACCGGGGAGCTGTTTTTT. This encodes CASSELAANTGELFF.

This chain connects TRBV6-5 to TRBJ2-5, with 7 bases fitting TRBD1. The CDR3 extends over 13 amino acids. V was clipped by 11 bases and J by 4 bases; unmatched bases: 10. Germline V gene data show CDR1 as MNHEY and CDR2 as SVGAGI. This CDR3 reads CAAKQGPRETQYF. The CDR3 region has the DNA TGTGCCGCAAAACAGGGGCCACGAGAGACCCAGTACTTC.

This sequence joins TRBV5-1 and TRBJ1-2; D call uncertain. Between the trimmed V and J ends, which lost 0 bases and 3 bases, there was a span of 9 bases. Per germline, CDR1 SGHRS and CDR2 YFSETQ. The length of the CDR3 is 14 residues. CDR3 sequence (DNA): TGCGCCAGCAGCTTGGCCGGGGTGGACTATGGCTACACCTTC. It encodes CASSLAGVDYGYTF.

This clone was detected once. CDR3 nucleotide sequence: TGTGCCAGCAGCCCTACCTCAGGGTTAGTTAACACTGAAGCTTTCTTT. Translated: CASSPTSGLVNTEAFF. The V and J genes are TRBV7-2 and TRBJ1-1; perhaps TRBD1 as D (5 bases). Germline V gene sequence: CDR1 SGHTA, CDR2 FQGNSA. The CDR3 has 16 residues. Trimming took off 5 bases at V and 2 bases at J, with 18 bases between the two ends.

CDR3 region: CASSNGQGLFGYTF. DNA for the CDR3: TGTGCCAGCAGCAATGGACAGGGGTTATTTGGCTACACCTTC. The J gene is TRBJ1-2, the V gene TRBV7-9; 9 nucleotides agree with TRBD1. Per the germline V gene, CDR1 is SEHNR and CDR2 is FQNEAQ (reference sequence). The CDR3 totals 14 residues. Trimming at V came to 5 bases and at J to 7 bases, leaving 8 bases not matched to a gene. Combining the CDR3 with reference TRBV7-9 and TRBJ1-2 gives the whole variable domain DTGVSQNPRHKITKRGQNVTFRCDPISEHNRLYWYRQTLGQGPEFLTYFQNEAQLEKSRLLSDRFSAERPKGSFSTLEIQRTEQGDSAMYLCASSNGQGLFGYTFGSGTRLTVV.

The CDR3 protein is CSARLRGTQYF. The CDR3 DNA reads TGCAGTGCTAGGCTCAGGGGAACCCAGTACTTC. The rearrangement uses TRBV20-1 and TRBJ2-5; a weak D match, TRBD1 (6 bases). The CDR3 consists of 11 residues. Trimming took off 3 bases at V and 8 bases at J, with 10 bases between the two ends. Germline lookup yields CDR1 DFQATT and CDR2 SNEGSKA (reference sequence).

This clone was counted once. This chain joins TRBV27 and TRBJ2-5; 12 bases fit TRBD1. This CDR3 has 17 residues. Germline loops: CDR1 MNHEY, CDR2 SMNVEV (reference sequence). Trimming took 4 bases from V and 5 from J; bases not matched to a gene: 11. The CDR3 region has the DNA TGTGCCAGCAGTTCCAAACCGGGACAGGGGGCGATGGAGACCCAGTACTTC. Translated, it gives CASSSKPGQGAMETQYF.

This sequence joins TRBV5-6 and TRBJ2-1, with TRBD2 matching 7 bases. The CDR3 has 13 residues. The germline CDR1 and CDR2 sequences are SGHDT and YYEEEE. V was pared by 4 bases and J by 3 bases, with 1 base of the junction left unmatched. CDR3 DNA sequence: TGTGCCAGCAGCGGGGACTACTACAATGAGCAGTTCTTC. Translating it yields CASSGDYYNEQFF.

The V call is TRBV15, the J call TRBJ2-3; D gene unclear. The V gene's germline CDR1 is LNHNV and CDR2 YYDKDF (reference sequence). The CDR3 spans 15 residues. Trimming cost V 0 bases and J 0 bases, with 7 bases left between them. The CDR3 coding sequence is TGTGCCACCAGCAGAGAGCAGACTAGCACAGATACGCAGTATTTT. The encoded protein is CATSREQTSTDTQYF. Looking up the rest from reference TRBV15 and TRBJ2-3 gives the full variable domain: DAMVIQNPRYQVTQFGKPVTLSCSQTLNHNVMYWYQQKSSQAPKLLFHYYDKDFNNEADTPDNFQSRRPNTSFCFLDIRSPGLGDTAMYLCATSREQTSTDTQYFGPGTRLTVL.

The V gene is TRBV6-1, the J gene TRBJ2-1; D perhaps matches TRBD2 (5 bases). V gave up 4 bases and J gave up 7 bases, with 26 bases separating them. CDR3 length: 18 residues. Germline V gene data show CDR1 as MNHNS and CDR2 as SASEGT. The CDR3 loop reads CASSAARARASPFNEQFF. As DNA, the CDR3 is TGTGCCAGCAGTGCCGCGCGGGCCCGCGCTAGTCCCTTTAATGAGCAGTTCTTC.

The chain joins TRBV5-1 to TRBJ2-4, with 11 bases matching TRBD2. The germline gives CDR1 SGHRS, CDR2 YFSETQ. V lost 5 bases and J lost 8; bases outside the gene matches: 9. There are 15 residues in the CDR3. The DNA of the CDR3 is TGCGCCAGCAGTTTGCCTAGCGGGAGGTCGGACATTCAGTACTTC. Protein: CASSLPSGRSDIQYF.

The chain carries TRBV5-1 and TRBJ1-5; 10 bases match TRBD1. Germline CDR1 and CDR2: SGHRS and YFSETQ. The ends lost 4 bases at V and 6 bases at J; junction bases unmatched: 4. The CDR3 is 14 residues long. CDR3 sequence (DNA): TGCGCCAGCAGCCCGGGGACAGGGGTTCAGCCCCAGCATTTT. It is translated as CASSPGTGVQPQHF.

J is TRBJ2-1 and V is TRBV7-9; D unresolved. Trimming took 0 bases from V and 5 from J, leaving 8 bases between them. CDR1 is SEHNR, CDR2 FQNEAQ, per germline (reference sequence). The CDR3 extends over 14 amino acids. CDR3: CASSLAAVHNEQFF. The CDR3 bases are TGTGCCAGCAGCTTAGCCGCGGTCCACAATGAGCAGTTCTTC.

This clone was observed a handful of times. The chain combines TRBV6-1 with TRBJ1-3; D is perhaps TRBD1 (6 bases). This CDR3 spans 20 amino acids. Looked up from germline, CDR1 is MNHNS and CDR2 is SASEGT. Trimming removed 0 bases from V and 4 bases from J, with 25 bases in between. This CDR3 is CASSEAGVSTGPLRGNTIYF. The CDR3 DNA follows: TGTGCCAGCAGTGAAGCAGGAGTTTCGACAGGACCTTTACGAGGAAACACCATATATTTT.

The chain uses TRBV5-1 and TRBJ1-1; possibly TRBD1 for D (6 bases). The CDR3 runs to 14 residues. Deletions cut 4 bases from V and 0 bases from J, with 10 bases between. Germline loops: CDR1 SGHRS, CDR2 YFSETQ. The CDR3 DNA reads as TGCGCCAGCAGCCCAGGGGCCATGAACACTGAAGCTTTCTTT. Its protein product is CASSPGAMNTEAFF.

The DNA for the CDR3 is TGTGCCAGCAGCCAAGGACTAGCTGGAGATACGCAGTATTTT. Translated, it gives CASSQGLAGDTQYF. The genes are TRBV3-1 (or the pseudogene TRBV3-2) and TRBJ2-3, with TRBD2 identical over 7 bases. V shed 1 base and J 5 bases; nucleotides not matched to a gene: 3. The CDR3 consists of 14 residues. From germline, CDR1 is LGHDT and CDR2 YNNKEL (reference sequence).

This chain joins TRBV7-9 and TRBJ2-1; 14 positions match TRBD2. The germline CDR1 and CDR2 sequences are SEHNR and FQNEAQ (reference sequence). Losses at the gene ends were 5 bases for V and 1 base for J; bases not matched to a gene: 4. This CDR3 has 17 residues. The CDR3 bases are TGTGCCAGCAGCCCCGGGACTAGCGGGAGATCCTACAATGAGCAGTTCTTC. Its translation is CASSPGTSGRSYNEQFF.

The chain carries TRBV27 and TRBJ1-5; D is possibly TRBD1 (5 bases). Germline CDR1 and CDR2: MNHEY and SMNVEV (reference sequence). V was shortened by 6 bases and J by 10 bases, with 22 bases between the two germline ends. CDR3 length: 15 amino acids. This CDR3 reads CASSFSREGWYPQHF. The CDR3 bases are TGTGCCAGCAGCTTCTCCAGGGAGGGGTGGTATCCCCAGCATTTT.